This T cell receptor beta chain was documented in a study of blood T cell repertoires in COVID-19. Study in general: Sample material is recorded as cDNA or gDNA derived from T cells, B-cell-depleted T cells, or PBMCs.

Sequencing used immunoSEQ multiplex PCR; TCRdb keeps in-frame clones, though not all of them. The data hold 65,000 to 95,000 clones, with approximately 91% observed a single time. J was trimmed by 10 bases and V by 1 base; bases with no gene match: 7. The CDR3 is made up of 16 amino acids. Germline V lookup: CDR1 MNHNS, CDR2 SASEGT. The sequence was collected from a man in his sixties or seventies with acute or convalescent COVID-19. Sequencing used peripheral blood. V usage is TRBV6-1 and J usage is TRBJ1-6; TRBD1 matches at 10 bases. CDR3 nucleotides: TGTGCCAGCAGTGAAGAGGGGACAGGGGTCGGGTCACCCCTCCACTTT. Translated, it gives CASSEEGTGVGSPLHF.